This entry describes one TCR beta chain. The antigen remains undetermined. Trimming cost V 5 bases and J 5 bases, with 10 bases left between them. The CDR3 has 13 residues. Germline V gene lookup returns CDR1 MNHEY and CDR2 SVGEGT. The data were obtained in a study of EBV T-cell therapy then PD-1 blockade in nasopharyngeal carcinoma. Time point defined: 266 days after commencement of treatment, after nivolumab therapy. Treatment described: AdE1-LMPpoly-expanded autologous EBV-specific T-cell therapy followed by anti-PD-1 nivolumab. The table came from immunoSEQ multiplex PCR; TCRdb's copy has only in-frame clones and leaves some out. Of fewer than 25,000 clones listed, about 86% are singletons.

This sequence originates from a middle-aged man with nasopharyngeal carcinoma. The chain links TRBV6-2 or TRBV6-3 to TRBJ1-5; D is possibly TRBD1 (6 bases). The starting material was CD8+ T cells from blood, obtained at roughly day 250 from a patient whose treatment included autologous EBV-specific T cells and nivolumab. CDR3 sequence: CASSLQGHQPQHF. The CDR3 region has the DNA TGTGCCAGCAGTCTACAGGGTCATCAGCCCCAGCATTTT.